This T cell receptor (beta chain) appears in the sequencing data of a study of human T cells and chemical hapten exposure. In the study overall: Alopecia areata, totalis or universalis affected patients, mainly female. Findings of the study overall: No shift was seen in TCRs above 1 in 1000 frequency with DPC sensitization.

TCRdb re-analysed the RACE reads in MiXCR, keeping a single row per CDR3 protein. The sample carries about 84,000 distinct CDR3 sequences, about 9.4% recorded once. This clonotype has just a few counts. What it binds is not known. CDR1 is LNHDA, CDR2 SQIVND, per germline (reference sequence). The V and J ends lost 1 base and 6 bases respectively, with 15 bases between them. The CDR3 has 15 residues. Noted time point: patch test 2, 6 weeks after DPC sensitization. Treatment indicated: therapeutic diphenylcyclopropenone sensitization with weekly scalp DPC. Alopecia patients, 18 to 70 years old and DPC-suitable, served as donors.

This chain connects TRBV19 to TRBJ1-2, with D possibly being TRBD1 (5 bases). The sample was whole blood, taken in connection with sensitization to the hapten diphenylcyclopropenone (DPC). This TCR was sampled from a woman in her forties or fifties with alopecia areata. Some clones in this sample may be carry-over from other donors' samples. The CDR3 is CASSIVPRLQDGYTF. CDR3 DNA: TGTGCCAGTAGTATAGTCCCCAGACTACAGGATGGCTACACCTTC. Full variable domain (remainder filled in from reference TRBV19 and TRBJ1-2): DGGITQSPKYLFRKEGQNVTLSCEQNLNHDAMYWYRQDPGQGLRLIYYSQIVNDFQKGDIAEGYSVSREKKESFPLTVTSAQKNPTAFYLCASSIVPRLQDGYTFGSGTRLTVV.